This T cell receptor (beta chain) was identified in a study of IL-17A CD8 T cells in psoriatic arthritis synovium. Notes on the research overall: The goal of the study was to define the phenotype, molecular profile and function of synovial IL-17A+CD8+ T cells in psoriatic arthritis pathogenesis.

On the study overall, not on this receptor specifically: In two patients, many Tc17 clones were found to be shared with the synovial Tc1 population, resulting in Morisita overlap indices above 0.85. Only a few patients were covered by TCR sequencing, and this limited sample size was acknowledged by the authors. Although most synovial CD8+ subsets stayed polyclonal, some individual clones made up over 4.5% of the repertoire. Cells were obtained from synovial fluid rather than synovial tissue, because no psoriatic arthritis synovial tissue samples were available.

CD3+ T cells isolated by magnetic separation were stimulated with PMA and ionomycin for 1.5 hours and then labeled using IL-17A and IFNgamma cytokine secretion assays. Synovial fluid effusions were aspirated from actively inflamed joints of psoriatic arthritis patients. Memory CD8+ T cells in synovial fluid were sorted patient by patient into Tc17 (IL-17A+) cells, bulk memory cells and Tc1 (IL-17A-IFNgamma+) cells in order to compare their TCR repertoires. The Classification of Psoriatic Arthritis Study Group (CASPAR) criteria were met by the psoriatic arthritis patients. After counterstaining with viability dye plus anti-CD3, CD8, CD14 and CD4 antibodies, the cytokine-secreting cells were sorted on a BD FACSAria. In three patients with psoriatic arthritis, sorted CD8+ T cell subsets from synovial fluid were put through TCRbeta sequencing. Before use, synovial fluid mononuclear cells were separated with Lymphoprep and cryopreserved in liquid nitrogen. Cryopreservation medium contained approximately 46% fetal calf serum and about 10% dimethyl sulfoxide.

Notes on this clone: There is no known antigen for this receptor. Per-base qualities were not stored, and no clone one base away is much larger.

Taken from cysteine to phenylalanine, the CDR3 has 15 residues. The read is trimmed to its CDR3 DNA, 45 bases read in frame from base 1. V and J are truncated by 2 bases and 2 bases respectively, leaving an intervening sequence of 10 bases. CDR1 and CDR2 are drawn from the germline V gene (reference sequence): LNHDA, SQIVND. After DNA extraction (Qiagen), TCRbeta V-D-J rearrangements were amplified in a bias-controlled manner and then sequenced at high throughput (immunoSEQ; Adaptive Biotech). The paper's data handling went like this. The immunoSEQ Analyzer platform was used to analyze productive sequences at the sequence level. Clonality was calculated as 1 minus Pielou's evenness, with values from 0 (highly polyclonal) to 1 (monoclonal). The Morisita index, which runs from 0 (no similarity) to 1 (complete similarity), was used to measure repertoire overlap between subsets. TCRdb re-hosts the immuneACCESS table, in-frame sequences only. Its copies lack some clones; in the studies checked, an unresolved V gene accounts for under half of them, and the cause for the rest is not known. V and J calls and clone size come straight from that table; D and trimming were deduced from the DNA. For this sample the table gives under 2,500 clones, of which around three quarters were detected only once. The ten largest clones add up to about 10% of the sample.

The TCR originated in a human donor with psoriatic arthritis. The chain is made from TRBV19 and TRBJ2-1; a weak D assignment points to TRBD1 (5 bases agree). The sequencing sample was made of IFN-gamma+ CD8+ T cells from synovial fluid. The cell subset or site tag for this specimen amounts to: IL-17A-IFNgamma+ memory CD8+ (Tc1) cells. The CDR3 sequence is CASSIRGFPYNEQFF. The DNA sequence follows: TGTGCCAGTAGTATAAGGGGTTTTCCCTACAATGAGCAGTTCTTC.